These 5 T cell receptor beta chains originate from one sample sequenced in a study of blood T cell repertoires in COVID-19. Produced via immunoSEQ multiplex PCR; TCRdb's table is partial and in-frame only. The sample has almost 350,000 clones, 88% seen once. The sample comprised PBMCs or T cells enriched from blood (not recorded which). These receptors were obtained from a woman between 25 and 40 years old who had been exposed to COVID-19.

This clone was seen a handful of times. This CDR3 is CASGLSPKGTDATNEKLFF. CDR3 DNA sequence: TGTGCTAGTGGTTTGTCCCCGAAAGGGACAGACGCAACTAATGAAAAACTGTTTTTT. This sequence joins TRBV12-5 and TRBJ1-4; 7 nucleotides match TRBD1. The CDR3 loop spans 19 amino acids. The V gene's germline CDR1 is LGHNT and CDR2 FRNRAP. The junction had 12 bases not matched to a gene; V was cut back by 2 bases and J by 0 bases.

The J gene is TRBJ2-7, the V gene TRBV14; D is perhaps TRBD2 (5 bases). CDR3 length: 12 residues. V was clipped by 1 base and J by 9 bases, with 10 bases between them. The germline CDR1 and CDR2 sequences are SGHDN and FVKESK. CDR3 amino acids: CASSQVSGGQYF. The CDR3 DNA follows: TGTGCCAGCAGCCAAGTTTCCGGAGGGCAGTACTTC. Complete variable domain (other parts from reference TRBV14 and TRBJ2-7): EAGVTQFPSHSVIEKGQTVTLRCDPISGHDNLYWYRRVMGKEIKFLLHFVKESKQDESGMPNNRFLAERTGGTYSTLKVQPAELEDSGVYFCASSQVSGGQYFGPGTRLTVT.

The V and J genes are TRBV12-5 and TRBJ1-1; 7 nucleotides line up with TRBD1. The CDR3 length is 15 residues. Germline values: CDR1 LGHNT, CDR2 FRNRAP. The V gene end was trimmed by 3 bases and the J gene end by 0 bases; junction bases not matched to a gene: 4. The CDR3: CASGLGTAMNTEAFF. As DNA, the CDR3 is TGTGCTAGTGGTTTAGGGACAGCGATGAACACTGAAGCTTTCTTT.

V gene TRBV28 combines with J gene TRBJ1-1; D gene ambiguous. The CDR3 extends over 16 amino acids. Germline V gene data show CDR1 as MDHEN and CDR2 as SYDVKM. The V and J ends lost 3 bases and 1 base respectively, with 15 bases between them. CDR3 coding DNA: TGTGCCAGCAGTTTGCCTTTTGGAGTATCGAACACTGAAGCTTTCTTT. Translation gives CASSLPFGVSNTEAFF.

The chain carries TRBV3-1 (or the pseudogene TRBV3-2) and TRBJ1-4; D gene unclear. Trimming shortened V by 3 bases and J by 8 bases, and 7 bases separated the two germline ends. The CDR3 contains 12 residues. Germline V gene data show CDR1 as LGHDT and CDR2 as YNNKEL (reference sequence). CDR3 nucleotide sequence: TGTGCCAGCAGCCACTCGGGGGAAAAACTGTTTTTT. It translates to CASSHSGEKLFF.